This entry lists 14 T cell receptor beta chains sequenced from one sample in a study of CD8+ T cells in alopecia areata (dated by TCRdb to 2017 to 2018). The library was generated by the immunoSEQ multiplex PCR assay. For TCR sequencing, RNA was extracted from every sample and reverse transcribed into cDNA to serve as template. This is the immuneACCESS table as TCRdb keeps it, with only in-frame sequences that have V and J called. A part of the clones is gone; compared with another copy, unresolved V genes explain less than half, and the rest is unexplained. This sample holds roughly 150,000 clones; roughly 61% were observed only once. The ten largest clones add up to 5% to 7% of the sample. Interpreted using the paper, the time point label stands for: baseline before oral tofacitinib. Material: CD4+ T cells sorted from blood, obtained at week 0. These receptors came from a human donor with alopecia areata.

V gene TRBV29-1 combines with J gene TRBJ2-5; D gene uncertain. The CDR3 consists of 13 residues. The V gene's germline CDR1 is SQVTM and CDR2 ANQGSEA. The V gene lost 6 bases and the J gene lost 9 bases, with 20 bases spanning the gap. The CDR3 loop is CSVERLGGEAQYF. In nucleotides, the CDR3 is TGCAGCGTGGAGCGACTGGGCGGCGAGGCCCAGTACTTC. Drawing the rest from reference TRBV29-1 and TRBJ2-5, the complete variable domain is SAVISQKPSRDICQRGTSLTIQCQVDSQVTMMFWYRQQPGQSLTLIATANQGSEATYESGFVIDKFPISRPNLTFSTLTVSNMSPEDSSIYLCSVERLGGEAQYFGPGTRLLVL.

This clone has just a few counts. The CDR3 spells CASSTNVNTEAFF. CDR3 nucleotide sequence: TGTGCCAGCTCAACCAACGTGAACACTGAAGCTTTCTTT. The chain has TRBV19 and TRBJ1-1; D gene ambiguous. With 9 bases removed from V and 0 bases from J, the gap between germline ends came to 11 bases. The germline CDR1 and CDR2 sequences are LNHDA and SQIVND (reference sequence). This CDR3 has 13 amino acids. Full variable domain (remainder filled in from reference TRBV19 and TRBJ1-1): DGGITQSPKYLFRKEGQNVTLSCEQNLNHDAMYWYRQDPGQGLRLIYYSQIVNDFQKGDIAEGYSVSREKKESFPLTVTSAQKNPTAFYLCASSTNVNTEAFFGQGTRLTVV.

The rearrangement joins TRBV29-1 to TRBJ1-2; possibly TRBD1 for D (5 bases). The CDR3 is 11 amino acids. Germline V gene sequence: CDR1 SQVTM, CDR2 ANQGSEA. V was clipped by 4 bases and J by 7 bases, with 10 bases between them. The chain's CDR3 is CSVGGVSGYTF. Written as DNA, the CDR3 is TGCAGCGTTGGGGGGGTTTCTGGCTACACCTTC.

A few counts support this clone. This chain connects TRBV15 to TRBJ2-3; 8 nucleotides agree with TRBD1. The length of the CDR3 is 15 residues. The V gene end was trimmed by 3 bases and the J gene end by 4 bases; junction bases not matched to a gene: 6. Germline V lookup: CDR1 LNHNV, CDR2 YYDKDF (reference sequence). DNA for the CDR3: TGTGCCACCAGCAGTAGGGCAGGGGGCGCAGATACGCAGTATTTT. Encoded protein: CATSSRAGGADTQYF. The full variable domain, with the rest looked up from reference TRBV15 and TRBJ2-3, is DAMVIQNPRYQVTQFGKPVTLSCSQTLNHNVMYWYQQKSSQAPKLLFHYYDKDFNNEADTPDNFQSRRPNTSFCFLDIRSPGLGDTAMYLCATSSRAGGADTQYFGPGTRLTVL.

The V call is TRBV6-5, the J call TRBJ2-3; TRBD2 might be the D (6 bases). The CDR3 spans 13 residues. Trimming left V 7 bases short and J 3 bases short, with 11 bases between. CDR1 is MNHEY and CDR2 is SVGAGI in the germline V gene. The CDR3 DNA is TGTGCCAGCACGACGGGGGAGACAGATACGCAGTATTTT. Its protein is CASTTGETDTQYF.

The chain joins TRBV7-3 to TRBJ2-5, with 7 nucleotides matching TRBD1. This CDR3 spans 15 amino acids. V was pared by 5 bases and J by 4 bases, with 10 bases of the junction left unmatched. Per the germline V gene, CDR1 is SGHTA and CDR2 is FQGTGA. This chain's CDR3 is CASSPDRAPRETQYF. In nucleotides, the CDR3 is TGTGCCAGCAGCCCTGACAGGGCACCCCGAGAGACCCAGTACTTC.

The chain joins TRBV29-1 to TRBJ1-1; weak D call: TRBD1 (5 bases). CDR3 size: 11 residues. V was shortened by 8 bases and J by 3 bases, with 10 bases between the two germline ends. Germline loops: CDR1 SQVTM, CDR2 ANQGSEA. CDR3 in amino acids: CSFGGDTEAFF. CDR3 bases: TGCAGCTTCGGAGGGGACACTGAAGCTTTCTTT.

The chain has TRBV4-1 and TRBJ2-1; TRBD2 matches 9 bases. CDR3 size: 19 residues. V shed 0 bases, J shed 0 bases, and the junction held 9 bases outside the gene matches. The germline CDR1 and CDR2 sequences are MGHRA and YSYEKL. CDR3 sequence: CASSQDTRGGAVSYNEQFF. CDR3 in DNA: TGCGCCAGCAGCCAAGATACCCGCGGGGGGGCAGTCTCCTACAATGAGCAGTTCTTC.

The gene calls are TRBV4-2 and TRBJ2-6; D may correspond to TRBD1 or TRBD2 (5 bases each). CDR1 is LGHNA and CDR2 is YNFKEQ in the germline V gene. The CDR3 consists of 21 residues. V was cut by 0 bases and J by 0 bases, with 21 bases left in between. For the CDR3, the DNA is TGTGCCAGCAGCCAAGATTCCCCGATGGGACCGCTGAGCTCTGGGGCCAACGTCCTGACTTTC. Translating it yields CASSQDSPMGPLSSGANVLTF.

The J gene is TRBJ2-5, the V gene TRBV5-1; D possibly corresponds to TRBD2 (5 bases). This CDR3 contains 13 residues. CDR1 SGHRS and CDR2 YFSETQ come from the germline V gene. V was shortened by 3 bases and J by 2 bases, with 8 bases between the two germline ends. The CDR3 DNA follows: TGCGCCAGCAGCTGGACTCCACAAGAGACCCAGTACTTC. This gives the protein CASSWTPQETQYF.

V usage is TRBV9 and J usage is TRBJ1-2, with D perhaps matching TRBD1 (5 bases). The CDR3 is 12 amino acids. Deletions cut 3 bases from V and 14 bases from J, with 17 bases between. CDR1 SGDLS and CDR2 YYNGEE come from the germline V gene. The CDR3 here is CASSADTGARTF. CDR3 nucleotide sequence: TGTGCCAGCAGCGCAGACACAGGTGCCAGAACCTTC.

V gene TRBV29-1 combines with J gene TRBJ2-2; 8 bases agree with TRBD1. The J segment lost 1 base and the V segment lost 7 bases, leaving 8 bases of the junction unmatched. CDR3 size: 15 residues. In germline, CDR1 is SQVTM, CDR2 ANQGSEA. The CDR3 sequence: CSASSGGWNTGELFF. The CDR3 DNA is TGCAGCGCAAGTTCAGGGGGCTGGAACACCGGGGAGCTGTTTTTT.

This clone was detected only once. The CDR3 region has the DNA TGTGCCAGCAGTTACAACAGGGGGCGGATCACCGGGGAGCTGTTTTTT. The encoded protein is CASSYNRGRITGELFF. V gene TRBV6-5 combines with J gene TRBJ2-2, with 9 nucleotides matching TRBD1. CDR1 is MNHEY and CDR2 is SVGAGI in the germline V gene. The CDR3 has 16 amino acids. Trimming cost V 2 bases and J 4 bases; bases outside gene matches: 5.

The V and J genes are TRBV7-3 and TRBJ1-5; TRBD1 aligns across 7 bases. CDR1 and CDR2 from the germline V gene are SGHTA and FQGTGA. The CDR3 length is 15 residues. With 1 base clipped from V and 7 bases from J, the junction kept 7 bases outside the gene matches. CDR3 protein: CASSLSPGQWQPQHF. In DNA, the CDR3 is TGTGCCAGCAGCTTAAGCCCGGGACAGTGGCAGCCCCAGCATTTT. Combining the CDR3 with reference TRBV7-3 and TRBJ1-5 gives the whole variable domain GAGVSQTPSNKVTEKGKYVELRCDPISGHTALYWYRQSLGQGPEFLIYFQGTGAADDSGLPNDRFFAVRPEGSVSTLKIQRTERGDSAVYLCASSLSPGQWQPQHFGDGTRLSIL.